This T cell receptor beta chain was obtained from a study of T cells in localized non-small cell lung cancer. Overall study results and limits: Longer overall survival associated with higher blood T cell density; shorter survival with higher adjacent-lung clonality. Median around 56 top-100 tumor clones were shared with paired adjacent lung. One tumor region alone was sequenced, and heterogeneity therefore remains possible. Uninvolved adjacent lung had more T cell clonality than any other tissue, topping tumor.

In regard to this clone: Its specificity is unknown.

Clones were read by immunoSEQ multiplex PCR, and TCRdb kept only the in-frame ones, dropping some. This sample carries around 96,000 clones, approximately 90% of them seen once, and the ten largest clones take over 4%. The TCR sequence derives from a woman aged 35 to 70 with stage II squamous cell lung carcinoma. This sample comprised PBMCs, obtained before any cancer treatment.

The CDR3 nucleotides read TGCGCCAGCAGCTTGAAGTCTGGGGCCAACGTCCTGACTTTC. It translates to CASSLKSGANVLTF. The chain carries TRBV5-1 and TRBJ2-6; no definite D call. CDR3 size: 14 residues. The V gene lost 1 base and the J gene lost 1 base, with 3 bases spanning the gap. Per the germline V gene, CDR1 is SGHRS and CDR2 is YFSETQ.